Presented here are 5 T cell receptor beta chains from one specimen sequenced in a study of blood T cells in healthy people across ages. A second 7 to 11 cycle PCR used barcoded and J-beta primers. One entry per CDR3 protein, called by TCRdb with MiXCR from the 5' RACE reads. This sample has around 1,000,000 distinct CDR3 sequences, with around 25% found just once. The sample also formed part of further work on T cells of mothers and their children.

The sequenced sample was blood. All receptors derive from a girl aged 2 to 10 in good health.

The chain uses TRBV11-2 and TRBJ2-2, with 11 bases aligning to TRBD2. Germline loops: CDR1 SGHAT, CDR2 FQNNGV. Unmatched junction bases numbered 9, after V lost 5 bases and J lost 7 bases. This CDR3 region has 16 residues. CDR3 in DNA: TGTGCCAGCAGCCCAGCCGGGACTAGCGGCAACGGGGAGCTGTTTTTT. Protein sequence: CASSPAGTSGNGELFF.

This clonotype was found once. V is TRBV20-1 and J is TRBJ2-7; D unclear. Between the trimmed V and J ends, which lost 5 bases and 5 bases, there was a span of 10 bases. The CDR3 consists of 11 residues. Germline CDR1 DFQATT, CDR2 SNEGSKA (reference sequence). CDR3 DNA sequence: TGCAGTGCTCGCCTCGTAGACGAGCAGTACTTC. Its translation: CSARLVDEQYF.

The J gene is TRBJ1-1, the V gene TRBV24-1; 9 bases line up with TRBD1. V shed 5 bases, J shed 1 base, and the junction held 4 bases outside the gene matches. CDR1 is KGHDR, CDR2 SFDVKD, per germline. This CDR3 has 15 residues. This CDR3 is CATSGSGQGNTEAFF. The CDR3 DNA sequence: TGTGCCACCAGTGGATCGGGACAGGGGAACACTGAAGCTTTCTTT.

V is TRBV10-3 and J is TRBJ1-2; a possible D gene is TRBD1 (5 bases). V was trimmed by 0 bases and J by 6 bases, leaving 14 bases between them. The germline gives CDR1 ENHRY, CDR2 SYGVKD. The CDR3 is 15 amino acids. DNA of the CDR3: TGTGCCATCAGTGAGTCGAGCATGGCAGGGCATGGCTACACCTTC. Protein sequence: CAISESSMAGHGYTF.

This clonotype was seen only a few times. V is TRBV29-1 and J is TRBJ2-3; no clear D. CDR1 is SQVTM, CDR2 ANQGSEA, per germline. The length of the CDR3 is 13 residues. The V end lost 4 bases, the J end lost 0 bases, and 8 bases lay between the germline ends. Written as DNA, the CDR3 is TGCAGCGTTGGGCAGGAAAGCACAGATACGCAGTATTTT. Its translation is CSVGQESTDTQYF.